The 9 T cell receptor beta chains below were found in one sample sequenced in a study of CD8 T cell repertoires and HIV-1 epitope variants. The repertoire was sequenced with immunoSEQ multiplex PCR; TCRdb's copy has only in-frame clones and lacks some. The sample includes several thousand clones, 60% to 80% seen only once; the top ten take around 45%. No antigen has been identified for these receptors. The sample comprised cultured CD8+ T cells derived from PBMCs. Receptor source: a male donor with HIV.

The chain recombines TRBV6-4 with TRBJ1-1, with TRBD1 identical over 9 bases. Per germline, CDR1 MRHNA and CDR2 SNTAGT. V lost 9 bases and J lost 0; bases outside the gene matches: 8. The CDR3 is made up of 15 amino acids. Here the CDR3 reads CARLRDRDLNTEAFF. In DNA, the CDR3 is TGTGCCAGGTTACGGGACAGGGACCTGAACACTGAAGCTTTCTTT.

This clone was seen more than once but under ten times. This chain joins TRBV9 and TRBJ1-4; D is possibly TRBD1 (6 bases). Between the trimmed V and J ends, which lost 3 bases and 8 bases, there was a span of 17 bases. Per germline, CDR1 SGDLS and CDR2 YYNGEE. The CDR3 is 15 amino acids. CDR3 in amino acids: CASSEGGDKAEKLFF. In DNA form, the CDR3 reads TGTGCCAGCAGCGAGGGGGGTGACAAAGCAGAAAAACTGTTTTTT.

The rearrangement links TRBV2 to TRBJ1-2; possibly TRBD1 for D (5 bases). This CDR3 has 14 amino acids. Germline CDR1 SNHLY, CDR2 FYNNEI. Trimming stripped 6 bases from V and 7 bases from J, with 18 bases between. This chain's CDR3 is CASSPAQGRAGYTF. For the CDR3, the DNA is TGTGCCAGCAGCCCCGCCCAGGGACGGGCTGGCTACACCTTC.

The gene calls are TRBV9 and TRBJ2-7; D unclear. The germline V and J ends were trimmed by 0 bases and 4 bases, with 2 bases remaining between them. CDR3 length: 11 amino acids. From germline, CDR1 is SGDLS and CDR2 YYNGEE. The CDR3 bases are TGTGCCAGCAGCGTAGGGTACGAGCAGTACTTC. Its translation: CASSVGYEQYF.

This sequence joins TRBV4-2 and TRBJ2-1; D possibly corresponds to TRBD2 (7 bases). CDR3 size: 17 residues. CDR1 and CDR2 (germline): LGHNA, YNFKEQ. V shed 0 bases and J shed 4 bases, with 16 bases lying between them. The DNA for the CDR3 is TGTGCCAGCAGCCAAGAGGGGGCAGCGGGACTTTACAATGAGCAGTTCTTC. Encoded protein: CASSQEGAAGLYNEQFF.

The chain combines TRBV5-2 with TRBJ1-2. TRBV5-2 is recorded as a pseudogene. The CDR3 is 16 amino acids. The CDR3 sequence: CASSQDPPDLDYGYTF. DNA of the CDR3: TGCGCCAGCAGCCAAGATCCCCCAGACTTGGACTATGGCTACACCTTC.

The V gene is TRBV5-1, the J gene TRBJ1-2; D gene ambiguous. The CDR3 consists of 11 residues. Germline V gene data show CDR1 as SGHRS and CDR2 as YFSETQ. V gave up 5 bases and J gave up 8 bases, with 10 bases separating them. As DNA, the CDR3 is TGCGCCAGCAGGGAGGCGGCCGGCTACACCTTC. This gives the protein CASREAAGYTF. The full variable domain, in which reference TRBV5-1 and TRBJ1-2 provide the parts outside the CDR3, is KAGVTQTPRYLIKTRGQQVTLSCSPISGHRSVSWYQQTPGQGLQFLFEYFSETQRNKGNFPGRFSGRQFSNSRSEMNVSTLELGDSALYLCASREAAGYTFGSGTRLTVV.

The genes are TRBV19 and TRBJ2-3, with TRBD2 matching over 9 bases. CDR3 size: 15 residues. Germline loops: CDR1 LNHDA, CDR2 SQIVND (reference sequence). V shed 1 base, J shed 5 bases, and the junction held 4 bases outside the gene matches. CDR3 DNA sequence: TGTGCCAGTAGTATAGTAGCGGGAGCAGTAGATACGCAGTATTTT. As protein: CASSIVAGAVDTQYF.

This clone was detected once. The chain is built from TRBV30 and TRBJ2-5, with 8 bases fitting TRBD1. This CDR3 is 14 amino acids long. The V segment lost 6 bases and the J segment 2 bases; nucleotides outside the gene matches: 8. Germline assignment: CDR1 GTSNPN and CDR2 SVGIG (reference sequence). The CDR3 loop reads CACIWTGRQETQYF. CDR3 coding DNA: TGTGCCTGTATTTGGACAGGGCGACAAGAGACCCAGTACTTC.